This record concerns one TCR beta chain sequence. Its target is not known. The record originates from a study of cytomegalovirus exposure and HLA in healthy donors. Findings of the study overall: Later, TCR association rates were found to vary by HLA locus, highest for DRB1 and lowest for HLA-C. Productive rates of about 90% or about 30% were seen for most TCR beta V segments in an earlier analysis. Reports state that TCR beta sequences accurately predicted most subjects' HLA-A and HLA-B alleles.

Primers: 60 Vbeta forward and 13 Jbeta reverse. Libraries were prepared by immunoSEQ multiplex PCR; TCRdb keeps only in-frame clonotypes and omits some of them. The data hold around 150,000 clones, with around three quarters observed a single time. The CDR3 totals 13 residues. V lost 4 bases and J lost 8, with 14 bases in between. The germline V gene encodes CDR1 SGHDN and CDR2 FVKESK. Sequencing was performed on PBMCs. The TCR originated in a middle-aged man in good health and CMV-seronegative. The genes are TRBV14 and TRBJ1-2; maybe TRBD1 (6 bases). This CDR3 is CASSPGAPQGYTF. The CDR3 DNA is TGTGCCAGCAGCCCAGGGGCTCCCCAGGGCTACACCTTC.